The next 27 T cell receptor beta chains were all read from a single sample in a study of T cell repertoires in cytomegalovirus infection. TCRdb reprocessed the reads with MiXCR, giving one entry per CDR3 protein. Among roughly 500,000 distinct CDR3 sequences listed, 42% were seen once. No antigen has been assigned to these receptors. Sequences were derived from cultured PBMCs, sampled from culture after CMV antigen stimulation. The origin of the receptors is a human donor in good health (CMV status not recorded). Some clones in this sample may be carry-over from other donors' samples.

This chain connects TRBV7-2 to TRBJ1-2; D possibly corresponds to TRBD1 (5 bases). Germline CDR1 SGHTA, CDR2 FQGNSA. The CDR3 runs 17 residues. Trimming cost V 1 base and J 4 bases, with 19 bases left between them. CDR3 sequence reads: CASSLVVPGGGGYGYTF. The CDR3 DNA reads as TGTGCCAGCAGCTTAGTAGTTCCCGGGGGTGGGGGCTATGGCTACACCTTC.

J is TRBJ2-5 and V is TRBV28; D possibly corresponds to TRBD1 (5 bases). CDR3 length: 16 residues. V lost 5 bases and J lost 2, with 18 bases in between. In germline, CDR1 is MDHEN, CDR2 SYDVKM. The CDR3 sequence is CASSPLGRGEQETQYF. The CDR3 nucleotides are TGTGCCAGCAGTCCATTGGGTAGGGGTGAACAAGAGACCCAGTACTTC.

This clonotype was counted at least ten times. V usage is TRBV7-2 and J usage is TRBJ1-4, with D uncertain. V was pared by 4 bases and J by 8 bases, with 14 bases between. The CDR3 extends over 14 amino acids. CDR1 SGHTA and CDR2 FQGNSA come from the germline V gene. The CDR3 region has the DNA TGTGCCAGCAGCTCCTATGGTCTAGGGGAAAAACTGTTTTTT. The encoded protein is CASSSYGLGEKLFF.

The genes are TRBV28 and TRBJ2-7; tentative D call: TRBD1 (6 bases). This CDR3 is built from 14 residues. Trimming stripped 3 bases from V and 5 bases from J, with 14 bases between. Germline V gives CDR1 MDHEN, CDR2 SYDVKM. Here the CDR3 reads CASSLGQGLDEQYF. The DNA of the CDR3 is TGTGCCAGCAGTTTGGGGCAGGGGCTGGACGAGCAGTACTTC.

This chain uses TRBV6-1 with TRBJ2-5; no clear D gene. CDR3 size: 14 residues. Germline V gene sequence: CDR1 MNHNS, CDR2 SASEGT. V gave up 6 bases and J gave up 0 bases, with 11 bases separating them. The CDR3 DNA reads TGTGCCAGCAGGGGTACAAAGTACCAAGAGACCCAGTACTTC. Translation gives CASRGTKYQETQYF.

V and J are TRBV7-2 and TRBJ1-4; the match to TRBD1 covers 9 bases. This CDR3 has 15 amino acids. The germline V gene has CDR1 SGHTA and CDR2 FQGNSA. Germline trimming cut 5 bases from V and 8 bases from J; bases unmatched to any gene: 9. As DNA, the CDR3 is TGTGCCAGCAGCATGCGGACAGGGGATAGGGAAAAACTGTTTTTT. Translating it yields CASSMRTGDREKLFF.

This chain links TRBV7-4 with TRBJ1-2; D uncertain. CDR3 length: 14 amino acids. The V gene lost 1 base and the J gene lost 6 bases, with 12 bases spanning the gap. From germline, CDR1 is SGHVT and CDR2 SQSDAQ. The CDR3 sequence: CASSLVAGGDGYTF. The CDR3 DNA reads TGTGCCAGCAGCTTAGTCGCAGGCGGGGATGGCTACACCTTC.

This chain uses TRBV19 with TRBJ2-7, with 11 nucleotides matching TRBD1. Germline V lookup: CDR1 LNHDA, CDR2 SQIVND (reference sequence). The V segment lost 3 bases and the J segment 0 bases; nucleotides outside the gene matches: 4. CDR3 length: 16 residues. The CDR3 loop is CASSIPGTGGSYEQYF. CDR3 bases: TGTGCCAGTAGTATTCCCGGGACAGGGGGCTCCTACGAGCAGTACTTC.

The chain recombines TRBV7-2 with TRBJ2-1; D is uncertain. Trimming took off 2 bases at V and 8 bases at J, with 13 bases between the two ends. Germline V CDR1 and CDR2: SGHTA, FQGNSA. This CDR3 spans 14 amino acids. This chain's CDR3 is CASSLTGSTDEQFF. The CDR3 DNA is TGTGCCAGCAGCTTAACCGGGTCTACCGATGAGCAGTTCTTC.

This clonotype was counted at least ten times. V usage is TRBV7-2 and J usage is TRBJ2-2; D possibly corresponds to TRBD2 (6 bases). Germline CDR1 reads SGHTA; CDR2 reads FQGNSA. The ends were cut back, 4 bases at V and 8 bases at J, with 8 bases in the middle. The CDR3 sequence is 12 residues long. The CDR3 region is CASSWLAGELFF. CDR3 sequence (DNA): TGTGCCAGCAGCTGGCTAGCGGGGGAGCTGTTTTTT.

V is TRBV5-1 and J is TRBJ1-4, with a weak D call TRBD1 (5 bases). Trimming left V 2 bases short and J 0 bases short, with 8 bases between. This CDR3 region has 15 residues. Germline CDR1 and CDR2: SGHRS and YFSETQ. As DNA, the CDR3 is TGCGCCAGCAGCTTCACAGGAGCAACTAATGAAAAACTGTTTTTT. Translating gives CASSFTGATNEKLFF. Using reference TRBV5-1 and TRBJ1-4 for the parts outside the CDR3, the full variable domain is KAGVTQTPRYLIKTRGQQVTLSCSPISGHRSVSWYQQTPGQGLQFLFEYFSETQRNKGNFPGRFSGRQFSNSRSEMNVSTLELGDSALYLCASSFTGATNEKLFFGSGTQLSVL.

This clonotype was counted only a few times. The chain links TRBV5-4 to TRBJ2-7, with 7 bases lining up with TRBD2. The CDR3 runs 16 residues. CDR1 is SGHNT and CDR2 is YYREEE in the germline V gene (reference sequence). V lost 3 bases and J lost 1; bases outside the gene matches: 10. DNA for the CDR3: TGTGCCAGCAGCTCGGCACTGGCGGGAGTATCCTACGAGCAGTACTTC. This sequence encodes CASSSALAGVSYEQYF. Together with reference TRBV5-4 and TRBJ2-7, the CDR3 gives the full variable domain: ETGVTQSPTHLIKTRGQQVTLRCSSQSGHNTVSWYQQALGQGPQFIFQYYREEENGRGNFPPRFSGLQFPNYSSELNVNALELDDSALYLCASSSALAGVSYEQYFGPGTRLTVT.

The chain recombines TRBV12-3 or TRBV12-4 with TRBJ2-5; tentatively, D is TRBD2 (7 bases). The CDR3 loop spans 14 amino acids. V lost 10 bases and J 4 bases, leaving 19 bases between the germline ends. In DNA form, the CDR3 reads TGTGCCACCTCCGGAGGGGGGGGGCGAGAGACCCAGTACTTC. Residues: CATSGGGGRETQYF.

The chain uses TRBV7-4 and TRBJ2-2; a weak D match, TRBD1 (5 bases). The CDR3 consists of 16 residues. Germline CDR1 reads SGHVT; CDR2 reads SQSDAQ. Trimming cost V 1 base and J 5 bases, with 14 bases left between them. The DNA of the CDR3 is TGTGCCAGCAGCTTAGATGGGCAGGGATGGACCGGGGAGCTGTTTTTT. Translation gives CASSLDGQGWTGELFF.

J is TRBJ2-1 and V is TRBV10-3; 7 bases map to TRBD1. The germline gives CDR1 ENHRY, CDR2 SYGVKD. The J segment lost 8 bases and the V segment lost 6 bases, leaving 7 bases of the junction unmatched. CDR3 size: 13 residues. DNA for the CDR3: TGTGCCATCAGACCCGACAGGGCCGATGAGCAGTTCTTC. It encodes CAIRPDRADEQFF.

The CDR3 bases are TGTGCCAGCAGACTTACGAGGGACATGAACACTGAAGCTTTCTTT. Protein: CASRLTRDMNTEAFF. This chain links TRBV12-3 or TRBV12-4 with TRBJ1-1; TRBD1 is a possible D gene (6 bases). The V end was cut by 6 bases, the J end by 0 bases, with 14 bases between. The CDR3 runs 15 residues.

CDR3 DNA: TGTGCCAGCAGTTACGATTTATCCTACGAGCAGTACTTC. This sequence encodes CASSYDLSYEQYF. The chain uses TRBV12-3 or TRBV12-4 and TRBJ2-7; no clear D. V lost 4 bases and J lost 1, with 8 bases in between. The CDR3 covers 13 residues.

The gene calls are TRBV6-8 and TRBJ2-3, with 9 positions matching TRBD1. V gave up 0 bases and J gave up 4 bases; unmatched junction bases: 5. This CDR3 is built from 16 residues. CDR1 is MNHGY, CDR2 SAAAGT, per germline. CDR3 bases: TGTGCCAGCAGTTACTCTGGACAGGGGACGCCAGATACGCAGTATTTT. It is translated as CASSYSGQGTPDTQYF.

In DNA, the CDR3 is TGTGCCAGTAGTACACGGACAGGGGGCGCGTTTAATGAGCAGTTCTTC. This codes for CASSTRTGGAFNEQFF. The J gene is TRBJ2-1, the V gene TRBV19; TRBD1 aligns across 11 bases. This CDR3 comprises 16 residues. Germline V gene data show CDR1 as LNHDA and CDR2 as SQIVND (reference sequence). Trimming cost V 4 bases and J 7 bases; bases outside gene matches: 9.

The chain couples TRBV19 to TRBJ1-5; 8 positions agree with TRBD1. CDR1 and CDR2 (germline): LNHDA, SQIVND (reference sequence). After removal of 3 bases from V and 0 bases from J, the junction contained 13 bases not matched to a gene. The CDR3 covers 19 residues. CDR3 nucleotides: TGTGCCAGTAGTATTAGGACAGGGTGGCGCGTTTATAGCAATCAGCCCCAGCATTTT. Translation gives CASSIRTGWRVYSNQPQHF.

The chain has TRBV2 and TRBJ2-3; D not certain. The CDR3 is 15 residues long. Trimming pared 7 bases from V and 0 bases from J, leaving 14 bases between. CDR1 and CDR2 from the germline V gene are SNHLY and FYNNEI. The CDR3 DNA sequence: TGTGCCAGCATCGCCAACCTACCTAGCACAGATACGCAGTATTTT. Amino acids: CASIANLPSTDTQYF.

This sequence joins TRBV5-7 and TRBJ1-5, with D possibly being TRBD1 (5 bases). TRBV5-7 is given ORF status, its function remaining uncertain. The CDR3 covers 14 residues. V shed 4 bases and J shed 3 bases, with 11 bases lying between them. CDR3 DNA sequence: TGTGCCAGCAGCACGGACACGTACAATCAGCCCCAGCATTTT. Its protein product is CASSTDTYNQPQHF.

This clonotype was counted a few times. J is TRBJ1-1 and V is TRBV6-9; 11 bases agree with TRBD1. The length of the CDR3 is 15 residues. The V segment lost 10 bases and the J segment 1 base; nucleotides outside the gene matches: 8. Germline CDR1 is MNHGY and CDR2 is SVAAGI. The CDR3 reads CATHRDRGANTEAFF. The CDR3 nucleotides read TGTGCCACCCACCGGGACAGGGGGGCGAACACTGAAGCTTTCTTT.

This clonotype was seen more than once but under ten times. The V gene is TRBV18, the J gene TRBJ2-7, with TRBD2 as a possible D gene (5 bases). The ends were cut back, 3 bases at V and 3 bases at J, with 12 bases in the middle. CDR1 is KGHSH and CDR2 is LQKENI in the germline V gene. This CDR3 has 14 amino acids. The CDR3 reads CASSPSGEGYEQYF. CDR3 bases: TGTGCCAGCTCACCCTCCGGGGAAGGCTACGAGCAGTACTTC. The entire variable domain, with the rest obtained from reference TRBV18 and TRBJ2-7, is as follows: NAGVMQNPRHLVRRRGQEARLRCSPMKGHSHVYWYRQLPEEGLKFMVYLQKENIIDESGMPKERFSAEFPKEGPSILRIQQVVRGDSAAYFCASSPSGEGYEQYFGPGTRLTVT.

The chain carries TRBV6-1 and TRBJ2-5; perhaps TRBD2 as D (6 bases). The CDR3 totals 16 residues. Germline values: CDR1 MNHNS, CDR2 SASEGT. V shed 2 bases and J shed 5 bases, with 18 bases lying between them. The CDR3 spells CASSENAHVAVETQYF. CDR3 sequence (DNA): TGTGCCAGCAGTGAAAACGCTCATGTAGCGGTGGAGACCCAGTACTTC.

The chain combines TRBV7-2 with TRBJ1-2, with D unclear. V was cut by 5 bases and J by 4 bases, with 14 bases left in between. Germline loops: CDR1 SGHTA, CDR2 FQGNSA. The CDR3 extends over 14 amino acids. This CDR3 reads CASSRPGETYGYTF. CDR3 nucleotide sequence: TGTGCCAGCAGCCGCCCTGGGGAAACCTATGGCTACACCTTC. Supplemented by reference TRBV7-2 and TRBJ1-2, the full variable domain reads GAGVSQSPSNKVTEKGKDVELRCDPISGHTALYWYRQSLGQGLEFLIYFQGNSAPDKSGLPSDRFSAERTGGSVSTLTIQRTQQEDSAVYLCASSRPGETYGYTFGSGTRLTVV.

The chain has TRBV4-1 and TRBJ2-2, with D possibly being TRBD1 (5 bases). V lost 3 bases and J lost 3, with 11 bases in between. The length of the CDR3 is 15 residues. From germline, CDR1 is MGHRA and CDR2 YSYEKL. The CDR3 loop reads CASSHQGSHTGELFF. The CDR3 DNA is TGCGCCAGCAGCCACCAGGGAAGTCACACCGGGGAGCTGTTTTTT.